This TCR beta chain came from a study of CD8+CD57+ T cells in acquired aplastic anemia. Overall study: DNA recovered from sorted CD4+ and CD8+ cells had a mean of around 3.2 ug.

Template material for TCR beta VDJ and CDR3 profiling consisted of genomic DNA. TCRdb processed the reads anew with MiXCR; each CDR3 protein has one entry. The profile shows around 150,000 distinct CDR3 sequences, approximately 41% of them singletons. Germline CDR1 is LGHDT and CDR2 is YNNKEL (reference sequence). The CDR3 length is 13 residues. This clonotype was detected ten times or more. Its antigen remains unknown. Germline is not matched at one junction end, which may reflect a read error. Study results and caveats: Patients and controls had in common fewer than 30 CD8+ CDR3 sequences.

This receptor was taken from a human donor in good health, serving as a control. The sequencing input was sorted CD4+, CD8+, or CD8+CD57+ T cells (not recorded which) from PBMCs. The J gene is TRBJ2-7, the V gene TRBV3-1; 8 bases match TRBD2. CDR3: CASSQGYGRALIF. Written as DNA, the CDR3 is TGTGCCAGCAGCCAAGGTTACGGGAGGGCCCTAATCTTC.